Each of the 26 T cell receptor beta chains below was sequenced from the same sample in a study of cytomegalovirus exposure and HLA in healthy donors. 13 Jbeta primers and 60 Vbeta primers were used for the PCR. Libraries were prepared by immunoSEQ multiplex PCR; TCRdb keeps only in-frame clonotypes and omits some of them. The repertoire has approximately 100,000 clones, about 80% of them found once; the top ten carry 1.5% to 2%. Sequences were obtained from PBMCs. The receptors were sampled from a woman between 35 and 50 years old in good health and CMV-seronegative.

The chain employs TRBV5-4 and TRBJ2-5, with TRBD1 as a possible D gene (6 bases). The J call is uncertain, as TRBJ2-7 better fits the DNA end. Germline V CDR1 and CDR2: SGHNT, YYREEE (reference sequence). This CDR3 is 15 amino acids long. The CDR3: CASSSGAESSYEQYF. The CDR3 nucleotides are TGTGCCAGCAGCTCAGGGGCAGAGAGCTCCTACGAGCAGTACTTC.

The genes are TRBV14 and TRBJ1-1, with D unclear. V dropped 8 bases and J dropped 1 base, with 5 bases sitting between them. The CDR3 contains 11 residues. CDR1 is SGHDN, CDR2 FVKESK, per germline. The CDR3 region is CASGRNTEAFF. The CDR3 DNA is TGTGCCAGCGGGAGGAACACTGAAGCTTTCTTT.

This chain links TRBV29-1 with TRBJ2-7, with TRBD1 matching over 10 bases. J lost 5 bases, V lost 7 bases, and 5 bases had no gene match. Germline CDR1 reads SQVTM; CDR2 reads ANQGSEA. The CDR3 is made up of 12 amino acids. The CDR3 sequence is CSARQGAHEQYF. Here the CDR3 DNA reads TGCAGCGCCCGACAGGGGGCCCACGAGCAGTACTTC.

The CDR3 loop is CAILRGYEQYF. The CDR3, as DNA: TGTGCCATCCTCAGGGGTTACGAGCAGTACTTC. V gene TRBV28 combines with J gene TRBJ2-7; the D gene is possibly TRBD1 (6 bases). V was clipped by 10 bases and J by 4 bases, with 11 bases between them. Germline values: CDR1 MDHEN, CDR2 SYDVKM. The CDR3 length is 11 residues.

This clone showed up just a few times. This chain uses TRBV19 with TRBJ1-1; the match to TRBD1 covers 7 bases. V gave up 3 bases and J gave up 1 base; unmatched junction bases: 5. Germline V gives CDR1 LNHDA, CDR2 SQIVND (reference sequence). This CDR3 has 15 amino acids. CDR3 sequence (DNA): TGTGCCAGTAGTATTGACAGGGCCCCGAACACTGAAGCTTTCTTT. Its protein product is CASSIDRAPNTEAFF.

V usage is TRBV7-2 and J usage is TRBJ2-5; D may be TRBD1 (5 bases). The CDR3 spans 14 residues. From germline, CDR1 is SGHTA and CDR2 FQGNSA. The V and J ends lost 1 base and 4 bases respectively, with 10 bases between them. CDR3 residues: CASSLGTFGETQYF. The DNA for the CDR3 is TGTGCCAGCAGCTTAGGGACATTTGGAGAGACCCAGTACTTC.

This rearrangement joins TRBV11-2 to TRBJ1-4, with D perhaps TRBD1 (5 bases). The CDR3 spans 13 residues. Trimming removed 5 bases from V and 8 bases from J, with 12 bases in between. Germline-derived CDR1 and CDR2 are SGHAT and FQNNGV. The CDR3 DNA sequence: TGTGCCAGCAGCCCCGCAGGGATCGAAAAACTGTTTTTT. Translated: CASSPAGIEKLFF.

The rearrangement links TRBV9 to TRBJ1-2; TRBD1 matches 8 bases. V dropped 4 bases and J dropped 7; count of bases not matched to a gene: 6. Germline V CDR1 and CDR2: SGDLS, YYNGEE. CDR3 length equals 13 residues. The CDR3 DNA reads as TGTGCCAGCAGCCTCGGACAGGGTGTTGGCTACACCTTC. Residues: CASSLGQGVGYTF.

V is TRBV5-1 and J is TRBJ1-1; 8 bases are a match to TRBD1. Trimming removed 5 bases from V and 1 base from J; junction bases left unmatched: 19. Per germline, CDR1 SGHRS and CDR2 YFSETQ. The CDR3 sequence is 19 residues long. The CDR3 DNA follows: TGCGCCAGCAGAGAGGACAGGGTTGGCTATGGGGCACAGAACACTGAAGCTTTCTTT. It codes for CASREDRVGYGAQNTEAFF.

This rearrangement joins TRBV11-2 to TRBJ2-3, with TRBD2 matching over 13 bases. The CDR3 sequence is 17 residues long. Germline CDR1 is SGHAT and CDR2 is FQNNGV. V shed 1 base, J shed 4 bases, and the junction held 5 bases outside the gene matches. CDR3 protein: CASSLGTSGSAADTQYF. The CDR3 DNA sequence: TGTGCCAGCAGCTTAGGGACTAGCGGGAGTGCCGCAGATACGCAGTATTTT.

J is TRBJ1-3 and V is TRBV27; possible D gene TRBD1, 5 bases. This CDR3 has 16 amino acids. Between the trimmed V and J ends, which lost 5 bases and 4 bases, there was a span of 18 bases. The germline gives CDR1 MNHEY, CDR2 SMNVEV (reference sequence). CDR3 coding DNA: TGTGCCAGCAGTCCCACCCTAGGCGGGGACGGAAACACCATATATTTT. Its protein product is CASSPTLGGDGNTIYF.

The chain employs TRBV19 and TRBJ2-1, with TRBD1 as a possible D gene (6 bases). The germline V gene has CDR1 LNHDA and CDR2 SQIVND (reference sequence). Trimming cost V 5 bases and J 9 bases, with 20 bases left between them. The CDR3 extends over 15 amino acids. The CDR3 nucleotides are TGTGCCAGTAGTCAATGGGGGCTGGGGAACATTGAGCAGTTCTTC. Its translation is CASSQWGLGNIEQFF.

The rearrangement joins TRBV5-6 to TRBJ2-1; 9 nucleotides line up with TRBD2. CDR3 length: 15 residues. V shed 1 base and J 6 bases; nucleotides not matched to a gene: 5. In germline, CDR1 is SGHDT, CDR2 YYEEEE. The CDR3 DNA sequence: TGTGCCAGCAGCTTGCGGTCTAGCGGGATCAATGAGCAGTTCTTC. It encodes CASSLRSSGINEQFF.

This clone was seen once. The CDR3 sequence: CASSLDRGPGTEAFF. CDR3 bases: TGTGCCAGCAGTTTAGACAGGGGGCCGGGCACTGAAGCTTTCTTT. V usage is TRBV28 and J usage is TRBJ1-1, with 10 bases aligning to TRBD1. The V gene's germline CDR1 is MDHEN and CDR2 SYDVKM. CDR3 length: 15 residues. The trim removed 2 bases at V and 4 bases at J, leaving 4 bases unmatched. Drawing the rest from reference TRBV28 and TRBJ1-1, the complete variable domain is DVKVTQSSRYLVKRTGEKVFLECVQDMDHENMFWYRQDPGLGLRLIYFSYDVKMKEKGDIPEGYSVSREKKERFSLILESASTNQTSMYLCASSLDRGPGTEAFFGQGTRLTVV.

This chain connects TRBV27 to TRBJ2-1; the D gene is possibly TRBD2 (5 bases). Trimming removed 2 bases from V and 0 bases from J, with 23 bases in between. CDR1 and CDR2 (germline): MNHEY, SMNVEV (reference sequence). CDR3 length: 20 residues. The CDR3, as DNA: TGTGCCAGCAGTTTACGGCTAGACGACTATTGGATCAGCTCCTACAATGAGCAGTTCTTC. It is translated as CASSLRLDDYWISSYNEQFF.

The V and J genes are TRBV5-4 and TRBJ2-2, with 8 nucleotides matching TRBD2. This CDR3 is built from 18 residues. Germline V lookup: CDR1 SGHNT, CDR2 YYREEE (reference sequence). The V and J ends lost 0 bases and 6 bases, in that order; junction bases with no gene match: 13. CDR3 coding DNA: TGTGCCAGCAGCTTGGACCCGGGAGGGCCCTCGTCGGCCGGGGAGCTGTTTTTT. It specifies CASSLDPGGPSSAGELFF.

The rearrangement uses TRBV7-6 and TRBJ2-1; 12 bases line up with TRBD2. The CDR3 is 15 residues long. The J segment lost 4 bases and the V segment lost 4 bases, leaving 2 bases of the junction unmatched. Per the germline V gene, CDR1 is SGHVS and CDR2 is FNYEAQ. Written as DNA, the CDR3 is TGTGCCAGCAGCTCGACTAGCGGGGGTTACAATGAGCAGTTCTTC. It yields the protein CASSSTSGGYNEQFF.

A few counts support this clone. The genes are TRBV25-1 and TRBJ2-1; 11 nucleotides agree with TRBD2. The CDR3 spans 14 residues. Germline V gene sequence: CDR1 MGHDK, CDR2 SYGVNS. V gave up 8 bases and J gave up 6 bases; unmatched junction bases: 6. CDR3 in amino acids: CASRLAGTTNEQFF. The CDR3 DNA is TGTGCCAGCCGACTAGCGGGAACAACCAATGAGCAGTTCTTC.

J is TRBJ2-3 and V is TRBV5-1; 9 bases agree with TRBD2. V was clipped by 4 bases and J by 3 bases; unmatched bases: 6. CDR1 SGHRS and CDR2 YFSETQ come from the germline V gene. The CDR3 is made up of 15 amino acids. CDR3 sequence: CASSTAGGVTDTQYF. The CDR3 DNA reads TGCGCCAGCAGCACGGCGGGAGGGGTAACAGATACGCAGTATTTT.

V usage is TRBV7-2 and J usage is TRBJ2-7; possible D gene TRBD2, 5 bases. The CDR3 sequence is 15 residues long. Germline V gene data show CDR1 as SGHTA and CDR2 as FQGNSA. V lost 5 bases and J 2 bases, leaving 16 bases between the germline ends. The CDR3 DNA reads as TGTGCCAGCAGCCGGGGTGGAACCTCCGCCTACGAGCAGTACTTC. It specifies CASSRGGTSAYEQYF.

This clone was seen a handful of times. The CDR3 protein is CASSLGRNTEAFF. Written as DNA, the CDR3 is TGTGCCAGCAGCTTGGGCCGTAACACTGAAGCTTTCTTT. The V call is TRBV7-2, the J call TRBJ1-1; D gene unclear. V dropped 3 bases and J dropped 2 bases, with 7 bases sitting between them. The CDR3 has 13 residues. Germline V gene data show CDR1 as SGHTA and CDR2 as FQGNSA.

V gene TRBV9 combines with J gene TRBJ2-7; TRBD2 agrees at 7 bases. This CDR3 region has 15 residues. V lost 0 bases, J lost 6 bases, and 9 bases stayed unmatched. Germline V gene data show CDR1 as SGDLS and CDR2 as YYNGEE. CDR3 in amino acids: CASSVEVAGGSEQYF. CDR3 bases: TGTGCCAGCAGCGTAGAGGTAGCGGGTGGGTCCGAGCAGTACTTC. Drawing the rest from reference TRBV9 and TRBJ2-7, the complete variable domain is DSGVTQTPKHLITATGQRVTLRCSPRSGDLSVYWYQQSLDQGLQFLIQYYNGEERAKGNILERFSAQQFPDLHSELNLSSLELGDSALYFCASSVEVAGGSEQYFGPGTRLTVT.

J is TRBJ2-5 and V is TRBV5-4; 7 bases align to TRBD1. This CDR3 spans 14 amino acids. Trimming at V came to 5 bases and at J to 2 bases, leaving 6 bases not matched to a gene. Germline assignment: CDR1 SGHNT and CDR2 YYREEE (reference sequence). The CDR3, as DNA: TGTGCCAGCAGGGATGGGACAGTTCAAGAGACCCAGTACTTC. It encodes CASRDGTVQETQYF. Together with reference TRBV5-4 and TRBJ2-5, the CDR3 gives the full variable domain: ETGVTQSPTHLIKTRGQQVTLRCSSQSGHNTVSWYQQALGQGPQFIFQYYREEENGRGNFPPRFSGLQFPNYSSELNVNALELDDSALYLCASRDGTVQETQYFGPGTRLLVL.

This chain uses TRBV7-8 with TRBJ2-5; D perhaps matches TRBD1 (5 bases). Trimming removed 5 bases at V and 5 bases at J, with 18 bases between. CDR3 length: 15 amino acids. Germline V gene lookup returns CDR1 SGHVS and CDR2 FQNEAQ. CDR3 region: CASSPPGIGLETQYF. As DNA, the CDR3 is TGTGCCAGCAGCCCCCCAGGGATCGGGCTTGAGACCCAGTACTTC.

The rearrangement uses TRBV6-5 and TRBJ1-2; a weak D match, TRBD1 (6 bases). The CDR3 has 15 amino acids. Between the trimmed V and J ends, which lost 2 bases and 4 bases, there was a span of 14 bases. The V gene's germline CDR1 is MNHEY and CDR2 SVGAGI. CDR3 in amino acids: CASSYQGQSSYGYTF. DNA for the CDR3: TGTGCCAGCAGTTACCAAGGACAGAGCAGCTATGGCTACACCTTC.

This chain uses TRBV7-2 with TRBJ2-7, with 7 bases matching TRBD1. In germline, CDR1 is SGHTA, CDR2 FQGNSA. The CDR3 has 15 amino acids. Trimming took 2 bases from V and 2 from J; bases not matched to a gene: 6. Here the CDR3 reads CASSLPPTGAYEQYF. As DNA, the CDR3 is TGTGCCAGCAGCTTACCGCCCACAGGGGCCTACGAGCAGTACTTC. Filled out from reference TRBV7-2 and TRBJ2-7, the complete variable domain reads GAGVSQSPSNKVTEKGKDVELRCDPISGHTALYWYRQSLGQGLEFLIYFQGNSAPDKSGLPSDRFSAERTGGSVSTLTIQRTQQEDSAVYLCASSLPPTGAYEQYFGPGTRLTVT.